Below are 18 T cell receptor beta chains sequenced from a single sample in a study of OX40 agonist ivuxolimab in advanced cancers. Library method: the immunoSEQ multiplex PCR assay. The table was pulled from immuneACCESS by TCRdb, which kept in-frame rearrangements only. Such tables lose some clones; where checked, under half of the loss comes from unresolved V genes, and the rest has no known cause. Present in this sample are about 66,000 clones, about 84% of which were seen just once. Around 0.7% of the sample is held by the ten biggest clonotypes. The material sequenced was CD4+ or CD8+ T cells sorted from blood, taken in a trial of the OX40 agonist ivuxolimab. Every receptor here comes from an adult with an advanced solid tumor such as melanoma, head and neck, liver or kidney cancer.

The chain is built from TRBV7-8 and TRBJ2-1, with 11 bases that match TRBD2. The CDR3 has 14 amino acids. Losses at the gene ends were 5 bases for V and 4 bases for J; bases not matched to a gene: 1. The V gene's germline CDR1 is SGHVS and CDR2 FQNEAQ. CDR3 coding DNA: TGTGCCAGCAGCGGGACTAGCGGATACAATGAGCAGTTCTTC. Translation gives CASSGTSGYNEQFF.

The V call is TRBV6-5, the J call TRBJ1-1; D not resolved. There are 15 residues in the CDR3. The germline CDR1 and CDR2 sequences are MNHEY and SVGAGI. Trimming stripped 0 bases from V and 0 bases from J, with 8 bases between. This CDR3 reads CASSYSDTMNTEAFF. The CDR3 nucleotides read TGTGCCAGCAGTTACTCCGACACTATGAACACTGAAGCTTTCTTT.

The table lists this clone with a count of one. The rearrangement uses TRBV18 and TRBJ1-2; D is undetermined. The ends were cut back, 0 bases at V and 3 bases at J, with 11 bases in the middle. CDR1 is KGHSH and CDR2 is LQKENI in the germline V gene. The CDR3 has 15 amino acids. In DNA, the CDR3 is TGTGCCAGCTCACCACCCGGACGTGGGGACTATGGCTACACCTTC. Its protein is CASSPPGRGDYGYTF.

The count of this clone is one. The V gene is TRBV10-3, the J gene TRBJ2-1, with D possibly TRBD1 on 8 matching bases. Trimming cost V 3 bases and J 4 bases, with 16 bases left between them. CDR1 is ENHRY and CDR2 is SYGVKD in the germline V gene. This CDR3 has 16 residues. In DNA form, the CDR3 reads TGTGCCATCAGTGACGGGGGGACAGGATTTTACAATGAGCAGTTCTTC. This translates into CAISDGGTGFYNEQFF.

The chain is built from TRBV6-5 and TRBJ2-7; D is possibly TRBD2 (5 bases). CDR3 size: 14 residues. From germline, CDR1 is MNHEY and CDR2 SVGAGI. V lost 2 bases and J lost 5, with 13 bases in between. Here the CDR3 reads CASSYGRSGDEQYF. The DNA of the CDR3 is TGTGCCAGCAGTTACGGTCGCTCCGGGGACGAGCAGTACTTC.

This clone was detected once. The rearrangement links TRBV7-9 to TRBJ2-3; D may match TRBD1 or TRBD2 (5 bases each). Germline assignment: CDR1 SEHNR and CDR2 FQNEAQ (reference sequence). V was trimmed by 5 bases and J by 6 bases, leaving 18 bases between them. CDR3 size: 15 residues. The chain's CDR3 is CASSPGPGRGDTQYF. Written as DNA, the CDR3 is TGTGCCAGCAGCCCCGGTCCGGGGCGTGGGGATACGCAGTATTTT. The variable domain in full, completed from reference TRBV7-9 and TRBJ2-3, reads DTGVSQNPRHKITKRGQNVTFRCDPISEHNRLYWYRQTLGQGPEFLTYFQNEAQLEKSRLLSDRFSAERPKGSFSTLEIQRTEQGDSAMYLCASSPGPGRGDTQYFGPGTRLTVL.

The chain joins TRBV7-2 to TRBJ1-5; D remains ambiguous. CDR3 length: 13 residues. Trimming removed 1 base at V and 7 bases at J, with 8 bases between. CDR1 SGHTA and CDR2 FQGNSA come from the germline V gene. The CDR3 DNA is TGTGCCAGCAGCTTAGGGAGGGAACAGCCCCAGCATTTT. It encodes CASSLGREQPQHF.

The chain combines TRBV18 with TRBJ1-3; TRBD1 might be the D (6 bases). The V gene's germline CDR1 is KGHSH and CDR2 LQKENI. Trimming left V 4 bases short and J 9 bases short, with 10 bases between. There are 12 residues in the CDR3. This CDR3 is CASSHREGTIYF. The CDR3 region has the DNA TGTGCCAGCTCACACAGGGAAGGCACCATATATTTT.

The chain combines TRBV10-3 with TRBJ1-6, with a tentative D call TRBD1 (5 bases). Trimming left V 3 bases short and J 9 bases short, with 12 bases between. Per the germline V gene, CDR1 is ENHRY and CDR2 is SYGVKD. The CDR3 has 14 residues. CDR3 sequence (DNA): TGTGCCATCAGTGATCAGCAGAGGGGTTCACCCCTCCACTTT. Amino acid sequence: CAISDQQRGSPLHF.

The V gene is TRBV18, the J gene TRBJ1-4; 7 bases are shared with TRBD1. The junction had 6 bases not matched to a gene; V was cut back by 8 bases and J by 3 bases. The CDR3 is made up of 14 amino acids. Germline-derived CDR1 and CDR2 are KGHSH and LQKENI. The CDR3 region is CASRPQGANEKLFF. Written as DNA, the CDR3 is TGTGCCAGCAGACCCCAGGGGGCTAATGAAAAACTGTTTTTT.

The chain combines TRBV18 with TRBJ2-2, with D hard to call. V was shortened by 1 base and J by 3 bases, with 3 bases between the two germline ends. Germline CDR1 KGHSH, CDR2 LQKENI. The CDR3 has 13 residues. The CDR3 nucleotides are TGTGCCAGCTCACCACGGGACACCGGGGAGCTGTTTTTT. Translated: CASSPRDTGELFF.

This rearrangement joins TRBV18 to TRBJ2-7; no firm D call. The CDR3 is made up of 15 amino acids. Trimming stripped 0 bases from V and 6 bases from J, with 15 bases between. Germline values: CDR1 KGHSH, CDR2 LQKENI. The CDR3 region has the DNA TGTGCCAGCTCACCACCGGTAGCAGGAAAAGGCGAGCAGTACTTC. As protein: CASSPPVAGKGEQYF.

In DNA, the CDR3 is TGTGCCAGCAGTGAGGGGTGGGAGCAGTACTTC. Protein product: CASSEGWEQYF. The chain joins TRBV6-5 to TRBJ2-7, with D perhaps given as TRBD1 or TRBD2 (5 bases each). The V gene's germline CDR1 is MNHEY and CDR2 SVGAGI. The CDR3 covers 11 residues. V was shortened by 5 bases and J by 7 bases, with 9 bases between the two germline ends.

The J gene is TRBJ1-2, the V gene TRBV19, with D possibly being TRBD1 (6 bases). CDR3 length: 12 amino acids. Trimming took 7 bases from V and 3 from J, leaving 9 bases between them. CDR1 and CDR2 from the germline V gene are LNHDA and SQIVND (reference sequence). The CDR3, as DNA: TGTGCCAGTATAGAGGGGGACTATGGCTACACCTTC. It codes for CASIEGDYGYTF.

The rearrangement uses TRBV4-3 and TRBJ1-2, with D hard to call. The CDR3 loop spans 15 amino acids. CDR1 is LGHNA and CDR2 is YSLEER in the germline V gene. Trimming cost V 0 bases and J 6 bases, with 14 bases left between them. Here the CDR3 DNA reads TGCGCCAGCAGCCAAGACTGGTCCAATTGGAATGGCTACACCTTC. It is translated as CASSQDWSNWNGYTF.

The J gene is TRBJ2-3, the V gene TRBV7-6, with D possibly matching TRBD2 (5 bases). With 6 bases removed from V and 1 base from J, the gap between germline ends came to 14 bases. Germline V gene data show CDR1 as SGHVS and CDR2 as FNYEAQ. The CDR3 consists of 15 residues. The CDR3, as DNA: TGTGCCAGCAGTCCCTGGACTGGCGGCACAGATACGCAGTATTTT. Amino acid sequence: CASSPWTGGTDTQYF.

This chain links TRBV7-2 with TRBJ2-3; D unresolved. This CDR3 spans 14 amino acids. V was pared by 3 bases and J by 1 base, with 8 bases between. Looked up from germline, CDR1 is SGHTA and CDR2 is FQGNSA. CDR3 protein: CASSFVPRTDTQYF. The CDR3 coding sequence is TGTGCCAGCAGCTTTGTCCCCCGCACAGATACGCAGTATTTT.

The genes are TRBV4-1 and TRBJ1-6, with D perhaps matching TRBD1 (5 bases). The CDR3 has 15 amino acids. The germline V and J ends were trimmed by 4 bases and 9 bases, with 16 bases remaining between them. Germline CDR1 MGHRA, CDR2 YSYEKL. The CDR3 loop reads CASSRSVGEGSPLHF. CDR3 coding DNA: TGCGCCAGCAGCCGGTCGGTGGGGGAGGGTTCACCCCTCCACTTT.